Here is one T cell receptor beta chain with its context. Method: immunoSEQ multiplex PCR; TCRdb's copy keeps in-frame clones and lacks some. This sample has about 140,000 clones, with roughly 92% found just once. The germline gives CDR1 LGHDT, CDR2 YNNKEL (reference sequence). This CDR3 comprises 15 residues. J was trimmed by 6 bases and V by 7 bases; bases with no gene match: 11. The data belong to a study of control samples from healthy donors and cancer patients. Sequencing used blood. The sequence was obtained from a man aged 25-45 years in good health. The chain joins TRBV3-1 (or the pseudogene TRBV3-2) to TRBJ2-2; 7 nucleotides match TRBD2. The CDR3 DNA is TGTGCCAGCACCCGAGGACTAGGCGAGCCCGGGGAGCTGTTTTTT. As protein: CASTRGLGEPGELFF.